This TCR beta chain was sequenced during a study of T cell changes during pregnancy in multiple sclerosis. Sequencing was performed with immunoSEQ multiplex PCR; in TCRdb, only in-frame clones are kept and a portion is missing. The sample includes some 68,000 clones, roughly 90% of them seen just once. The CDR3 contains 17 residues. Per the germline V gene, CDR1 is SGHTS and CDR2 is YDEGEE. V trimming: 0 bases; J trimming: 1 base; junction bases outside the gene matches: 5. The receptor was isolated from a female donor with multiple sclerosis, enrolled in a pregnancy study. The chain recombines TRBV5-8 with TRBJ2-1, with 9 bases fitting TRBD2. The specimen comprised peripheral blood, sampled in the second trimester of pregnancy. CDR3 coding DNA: TGTGCCAGCAGCTTGGATACTAGCGGGTTTTCCTACAATGAGCAGTTCTTC. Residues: CASSLDTSGFSYNEQFF. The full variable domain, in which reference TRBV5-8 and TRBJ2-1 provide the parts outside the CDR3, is EAGVTQSPTHLIKTRGQQATLRCSPISGHTSVYWYQQALGLGLQFLLWYDEGEERNRGNFPPRFSGRQFPNYSSELNVNALELEDSALYLCASSLDTSGFSYNEQFFGPGTRLTVL.